This paragraph reports one T cell receptor (beta chain). Trimming left V 5 bases short and J 4 bases short, with 9 bases between. The CDR3 is 13 amino acids. The germline V gene has CDR1 MNHEY and CDR2 SVGAGI. The sample comes from a study of blood T cell repertoires in COVID-19. Participants were aged about 18 to 89 years from some 24 US areas. In the original workflow: Amplification with reference gene primers provided the estimates of nucleated cell counts. Assay used: immunoSEQ multiplex PCR; TCRdb lists only in-frame clones, some missing. The V and J calls and clone size were taken over from that table, and D and trimming were inferred from the DNA. The sample includes 250,000 to 350,000 clones, roughly nine tenths of them seen just once.

The chain carries TRBV6-5 and TRBJ2-1; weak D call: TRBD1 (5 bases). The receptor was isolated from a man aged 55-75 years who had recovered from COVID-19. Specimen: PBMCs or T cells enriched from blood (not recorded which). CDR3 amino acids: CASSPQGYNEQFF. The DNA of the CDR3 is TGTGCCAGCAGTCCTCAGGGATACAATGAGCAGTTCTTC.